This T cell receptor beta chain was profiled in a study of cytomegalovirus exposure and HLA in healthy donors. About the study: The 120 validation repertoires were produced on the same platform as the 650 to 800 repertoires of the first cohort. This was reported in a later analysis. General study results and limits: The study recorded 150 to 200 TCR beta chains that were cytomegalovirus-associated.

Trimming took 2 bases from V and 4 from J, leaving 11 bases between them. This CDR3 spans 14 amino acids. Germline CDR1 and CDR2: MNHNS and SASEGT. Of note for this clone: Its antigen remains unidentified.

Data came from immunoSEQ multiplex PCR; TCRdb stores just in-frame clones and leaves some out. The sample consists of 150,000 to 250,000 clones, 81% of them appearing once. Material for sequencing was PBMCs. The gene calls are TRBV6-1 and TRBJ1-1, with D possibly being TRBD1 (5 bases). The clonotype originates from a woman in her 30s in good health and CMV-seronegative. Here the CDR3 DNA reads TGTGCCAGCAGTGAAACATGGCAGGGCACTGAAGCTTTCTTT. Translation gives CASSETWQGTEAFF.